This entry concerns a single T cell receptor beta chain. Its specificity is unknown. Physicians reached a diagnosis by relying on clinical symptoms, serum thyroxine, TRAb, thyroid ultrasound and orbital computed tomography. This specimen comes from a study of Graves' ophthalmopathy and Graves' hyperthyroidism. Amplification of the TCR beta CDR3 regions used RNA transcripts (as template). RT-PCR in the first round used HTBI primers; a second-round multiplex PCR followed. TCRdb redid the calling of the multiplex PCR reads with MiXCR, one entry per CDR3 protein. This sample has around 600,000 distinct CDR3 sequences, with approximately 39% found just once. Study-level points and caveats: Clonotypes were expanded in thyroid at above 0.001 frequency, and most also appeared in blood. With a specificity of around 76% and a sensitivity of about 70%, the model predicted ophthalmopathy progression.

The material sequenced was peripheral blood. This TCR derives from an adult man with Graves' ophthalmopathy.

Here the CDR3 reads CSVGSGVDTIYF. The DNA of the CDR3 is TGCAGCGTTGGTAGTGGGGTAGACACCATATATTTT. The gene calls are TRBV29-1 and TRBJ1-3; no definite D call. The CDR3 loop spans 12 amino acids. In germline, CDR1 is SQVTM, CDR2 ANQGSEA. Trimming left V 4 bases short and J 8 bases short, with 12 bases between.